The clone carrying this T cell receptor beta chain was seen ten or more times. The antigen is not known. V was pared by 5 bases and J by 8 bases, with 6 bases of the junction left unmatched. The CDR3 contains 14 residues. Germline V gives CDR1 SEHNR, CDR2 FQNEAQ (reference sequence). This record comes from a study of cytotoxic CD8 clonotypes in ibrutinib-treated CLL. Whole-study findings and limits: Clonality correlated strongly with circulating CD8+ T cells and exceeded age-matched healthy donors at baseline.

Method: immunoSEQ multiplex PCR; TCRdb's copy keeps in-frame clones and lacks some. Of roughly 180,000 clones in the sample, 55% to 85% are singletons; the top ten hold roughly 13%. The origin of this receptor is a human donor with chronic lymphocytic leukemia. This chain uses TRBV7-9 with TRBJ2-7; 13 bases are a match to TRBD2. Source: PBMCs, taken after 24 months of ibrutinib treatment. The CDR3 DNA follows: TGTGCCAGCAGCATCGGGACTAGCGGGAACAAGCAGTACTTC. Residues: CASSIGTSGNKQYF. Filled out from reference TRBV7-9 and TRBJ2-7, the complete variable domain reads DTGVSQNPRHKITKRGQNVTFRCDPISEHNRLYWYRQTLGQGPEFLTYFQNEAQLEKSRLLSDRFSAERPKGSFSTLEIQRTEQGDSAMYLCASSIGTSGNKQYFGPGTRLTVT.